This record covers a single T cell receptor (beta chain). Antigen: not known. Other nucleotide sequences from this sample produce the same CDR3. The data were taken from a study of cytomegalovirus exposure and HLA in healthy donors. Study-wide points: Being indistinguishable, some V segments were excluded, TRBV6-2 and TRBV6-3 among them.

V was cut by 5 bases and J by 5 bases, with 6 bases left in between. From germline, CDR1 is SQVTM and CDR2 ANQGSEA. The CDR3 consists of 10 residues. Amplification used 60 Vbeta primers and 13 Jbeta primers. Some clones are missing from TCRdb's copy, which holds only in-frame ones; the method was immunoSEQ multiplex PCR. The sample table includes fewer than 85,000 clones. The TCR comes from a man in his thirties or forties in good health and CMV-seronegative. The J gene is TRBJ2-5, the V gene TRBV29-1, with no clear D. Sequenced material: PBMCs. This chain's CDR3 is CSVLRETQYF. The CDR3 DNA reads as TGCAGCGTTCTCCGTGAGACCCAGTACTTC.